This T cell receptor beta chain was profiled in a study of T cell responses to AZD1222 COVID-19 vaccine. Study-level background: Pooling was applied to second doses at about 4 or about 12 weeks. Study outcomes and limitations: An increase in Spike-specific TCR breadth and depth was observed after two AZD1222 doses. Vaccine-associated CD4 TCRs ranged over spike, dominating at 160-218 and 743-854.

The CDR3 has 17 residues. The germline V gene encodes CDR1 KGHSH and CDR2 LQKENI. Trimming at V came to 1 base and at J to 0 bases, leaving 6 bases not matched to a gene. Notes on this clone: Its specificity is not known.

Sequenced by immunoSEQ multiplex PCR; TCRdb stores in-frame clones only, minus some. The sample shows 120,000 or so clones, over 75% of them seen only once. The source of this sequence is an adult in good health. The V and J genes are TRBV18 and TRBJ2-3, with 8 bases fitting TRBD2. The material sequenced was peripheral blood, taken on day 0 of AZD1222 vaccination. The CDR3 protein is CASSPLGSGGSTDTQYF. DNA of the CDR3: TGTGCCAGCTCACCACTGGGGAGCGGGGGTAGCACAGATACGCAGTATTTT.